This entry describes one T cell receptor beta chain. The entry originates in a study of blood T cell repertoires in COVID-19. Study context: Whether acute or convalescent, the COVID-19 samples came from the United States, Italy and Spain.

The V gene's germline CDR1 is SQVTM and CDR2 ANQGSEA. V lost 2 bases and J lost 4, with 11 bases in between. The CDR3 is 13 residues long. Some clones are missing from TCRdb's copy, which holds only in-frame ones; the method was immunoSEQ multiplex PCR. The data show tens of thousands of clones, 75% to 90% seen once. The source is a man aged 55-75 years with acute or convalescent COVID-19. The rearrangement links TRBV29-1 to TRBJ1-2, with D possibly matching TRBD1 (6 bases). Sequenced sample: peripheral blood. CDR3 sequence (DNA): TGCAGCGTTGAACCAGGGGATACCTATGGCTACACCTTC. Amino acid sequence: CSVEPGDTYGYTF.